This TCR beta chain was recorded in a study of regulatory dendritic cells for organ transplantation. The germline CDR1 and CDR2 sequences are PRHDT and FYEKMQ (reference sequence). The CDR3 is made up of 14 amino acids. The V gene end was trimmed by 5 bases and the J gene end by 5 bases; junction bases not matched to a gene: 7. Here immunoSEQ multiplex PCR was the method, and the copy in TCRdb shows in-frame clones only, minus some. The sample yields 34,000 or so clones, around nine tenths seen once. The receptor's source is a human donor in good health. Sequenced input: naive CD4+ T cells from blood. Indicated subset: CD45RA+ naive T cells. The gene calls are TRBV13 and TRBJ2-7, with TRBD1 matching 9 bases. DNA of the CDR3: TGTGCCAGCAGCCCGGGACAGGGCTACGACGAGCAGTACTTC. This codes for CASSPGQGYDEQYF.